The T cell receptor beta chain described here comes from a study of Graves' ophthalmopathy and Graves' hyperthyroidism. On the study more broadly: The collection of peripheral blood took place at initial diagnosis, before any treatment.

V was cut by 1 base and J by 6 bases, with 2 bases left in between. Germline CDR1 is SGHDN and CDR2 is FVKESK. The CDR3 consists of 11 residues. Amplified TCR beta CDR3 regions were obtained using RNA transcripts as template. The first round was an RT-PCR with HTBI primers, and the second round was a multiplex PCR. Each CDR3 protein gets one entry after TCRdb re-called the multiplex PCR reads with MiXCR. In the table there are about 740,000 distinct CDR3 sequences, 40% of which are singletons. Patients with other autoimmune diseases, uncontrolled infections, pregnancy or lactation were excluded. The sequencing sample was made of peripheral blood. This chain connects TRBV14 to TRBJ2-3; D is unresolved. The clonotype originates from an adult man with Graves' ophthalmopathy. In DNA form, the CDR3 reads TGTGCCAGCAGCCAAGTGGATACGCAGTATTTT. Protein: CASSQVDTQYF.